This T cell receptor (beta chain) originates from a study of T-cell reconstitution after alpha-beta-depleted transplantation in children. V was clipped by 1 base and J by 4 bases; unmatched bases: 6. Germline V lookup: CDR1 SGHRS, CDR2 YFSETQ. CDR3 size: 15 residues. Overall study results and limits: Expanded clones from the graft, numbering several hundred, reportedly supplied alpha-beta T cells about two months after transplant. Certain patients had high TCRbeta diversity at day 60, and it came from recipient T cells and thymic progenitors that survived. T cells produced anew were the main source of T-cell counts and diversity one year after transplant.

Unique molecular identifiers were used in preparing the TCRbeta library. From the PCR reads, TCRdb called clonotypes with MiXCR, one entry per CDR3 protein. Here the sample spans roughly 100,000 distinct CDR3 sequences, 5% to 6% being singletons. This clonotype appeared many times. The antigen remains undetermined. The sample in question was PBMCs, mostly from graft donor cells, obtained 60 days after TCRalphabeta/CD19-depleted stem cell transplant. The J gene is TRBJ2-7, the V gene TRBV5-1; 9 bases are a match to TRBD1. The sequence derives from a female patient under 10 years old who had a stem cell transplant for Fanconi anemia, so the T cells may come from the graft donor. In DNA, the CDR3 is TGCGCCAGCAGCTTGTCACAGGGGGCGGGTTACGAGCAGTACTTC. As protein: CASSLSQGAGYEQYF.